This T cell receptor (beta chain) derives from a study of cytomegalovirus exposure and HLA in healthy donors. Study conclusions and caveats: There were several of the most significant clusters that appeared linked to common viral pathogens in a later analysis. Later analysis indicated greater clonal expansion among HLA-associated TCR beta chains than among equally common other chains.

With 5 bases removed from V and 3 bases from J, the gap between germline ends came to 16 bases. This CDR3 contains 15 residues. CDR1 is SGHAT, CDR2 FQNNGV, per germline. As for this clone: Its specificity is not known.

Researchers ran the PCR with 60 Vbeta and 13 Jbeta primers. Sequencing was performed with immunoSEQ multiplex PCR; in TCRdb, only in-frame clones are kept and a portion is missing. The sample includes roughly 150,000 clones, approximately 83% of them seen just once. The chain carries TRBV11-2 and TRBJ1-1, with D hard to call. Material: PBMCs. The receptor was isolated from a woman aged 18-29 years in good health and CMV-seronegative. The DNA of the CDR3 is TGTGCCAGCAGCCCCGGTCTTGGTCGGTACACTGAAGCTTTCTTT. It is translated as CASSPGLGRYTEAFF.